This passage covers 32 T cell receptor beta chains from one sample sequenced in a study of technical replicates of blood from a handful of donors. This table comes from immunoSEQ multiplex PCR, and its TCRdb copy is limited to in-frame clones, with some not included. The sample carries 50,000 to 80,000 clones, less than 90% recorded once. Sequencing input: PBMCs. The origin of the receptors is a human donor in good health. Some clones in this sample may be carry-over from other donors' samples.

The rearrangement uses TRBV27 and TRBJ2-2, with D unclear. Trimming shortened V by 2 bases and J by 3 bases, and 4 bases separated the two germline ends. This CDR3 comprises 13 residues. CDR1 is MNHEY and CDR2 is SMNVEV in the germline V gene (reference sequence). The CDR3 here is CASSLEYTGELFF. CDR3 DNA sequence: TGTGCCAGCAGTTTAGAGTACACCGGGGAGCTGTTTTTT.

The rearrangement links TRBV5-5 to TRBJ2-7; TRBD2 aligns across 13 bases. The junction had 4 bases not matched to a gene; V was cut back by 4 bases and J by 0 bases. The CDR3 runs 16 residues. CDR1 and CDR2 from the germline V gene are SGHKS and YYEKEE (reference sequence). CDR3 in amino acids: CASSPGLAGASYEQYF. The DNA for the CDR3 is TGTGCCAGCAGCCCCGGACTAGCGGGGGCCTCCTACGAGCAGTACTTC.

The V call is TRBV6-1, the J call TRBJ2-3, with D possibly matching TRBD1 (8 bases). V lost 1 base to trimming and J lost 6 bases, with 11 bases between them. Germline CDR1 MNHNS, CDR2 SASEGT. The CDR3 runs to 14 residues. DNA for the CDR3: TGTGCCAGCAGTGAAGACAGGGGGGGCGATACGCAGTATTTT. Encoded protein: CASSEDRGGDTQYF.

The genes are TRBV5-5 and TRBJ2-1; possible D gene TRBD1, 6 bases. This CDR3 is 15 amino acids long. The germline V gene has CDR1 SGHKS and CDR2 YYEKEE (reference sequence). V was shortened by 1 base and J by 2 bases, with 10 bases between the two germline ends. The CDR3, as DNA: TGTGCCAGCAGCTTGTTGGACAGACCCTACAATGAGCAGTTCTTC. The encoded protein is CASSLLDRPYNEQFF.

This clone turned up a few times. This chain uses TRBV18 with TRBJ1-2, with 8 nucleotides matching TRBD1. CDR1 KGHSH and CDR2 LQKENI come from the germline V gene. V shed 2 bases, J shed 7 bases, and the junction held 3 bases outside the gene matches. The CDR3 length is 13 residues. Here the CDR3 reads CASSPDRGSGYTF. The DNA for the CDR3 is TGTGCCAGCTCACCAGACAGGGGAAGTGGCTACACCTTC.

CDR3 region: CASSPRGRTSNYGYTF. The CDR3 DNA sequence: TGCGCCAGCAGCCCCCGCGGCAGAACCTCTAACTATGGCTACACCTTC. The chain is built from TRBV4-1 and TRBJ1-2; D remains unclear. CDR1 and CDR2 (germline): MGHRA, YSYEKL. V lost 4 bases and J lost 0, with 15 bases in between. The CDR3 loop spans 16 amino acids.

The genes are TRBV6-5 and TRBJ2-1; 7 nucleotides align to TRBD2. V gave up 2 bases and J gave up 7 bases; unmatched junction bases: 2. The CDR3 consists of 13 residues. CDR1 and CDR2 (germline): MNHEY, SVGAGI. In DNA, the CDR3 is TGTGCCAGCAGTTACGGCGGGAGTAATGAGCAGTTCTTC. Translated, it gives CASSYGGSNEQFF.

The chain links TRBV25-1 to TRBJ2-7; the match to TRBD2 covers 8 bases. CDR1 and CDR2 (germline): MGHDK, SYGVNS. The CDR3 has 11 amino acids. The CDR3 bases are TGTGCTAACGGGGGGGCGGACGAGCAGTACTTC. This sequence encodes CANGGADEQYF.

The rearrangement uses TRBV7-6 and TRBJ2-7; D is perhaps TRBD1 (5 bases). CDR3 length: 14 residues. CDR1 and CDR2 from the germline V gene are SGHVS and FNYEAQ. Between the trimmed V and J ends, which lost 5 bases and 2 bases, there was a span of 13 bases. CDR3 DNA sequence: TGTGCCAGCAGCGAAACGGCAGGGACCTACGAGCAGTACTTC. This codes for CASSETAGTYEQYF.

The chain combines TRBV13 with TRBJ2-2; D call uncertain. Germline loops: CDR1 PRHDT, CDR2 FYEKMQ (reference sequence). Trimming shortened V by 5 bases and J by 1 base, and 8 bases separated the two germline ends. The CDR3 length is 14 residues. The CDR3 DNA follows: TGTGCCAGCAGCGTTCGCGGGAACACCGGGGAGCTGTTTTTT. Its translation: CASSVRGNTGELFF. Full variable domain (missing parts from reference TRBV13 and TRBJ2-2): AAGVIQSPRHLIKEKRETATLKCYPIPRHDTVYWYQQGPGQDPQFLISFYEKMQSDKGSIPDRFSAQQFSDYHSELNMSSLELGDSALYFCASSVRGNTGELFFGEGSRLTVL.

This clone was counted once. V gene TRBV7-8 combines with J gene TRBJ2-3; possibly TRBD2 for D (5 bases). Germline assignment: CDR1 SGHVS and CDR2 FQNEAQ. Trimming left V 3 bases short and J 1 base short, with 14 bases between. The CDR3 loop spans 16 amino acids. The CDR3 here is CASSLNGGSRTDTQYF. The CDR3 DNA follows: TGTGCCAGCAGCTTGAATGGCGGGTCACGCACAGATACGCAGTATTTT.

This clone was picked up one time. This sequence joins TRBV5-6 and TRBJ2-1; tentative D call: TRBD2 (6 bases). CDR1 SGHDT and CDR2 YYEEEE come from the germline V gene. This CDR3 region has 16 residues. Trimming took off 3 bases at V and 0 bases at J, with 13 bases between the two ends. CDR3 in amino acids: CASSSLAPSSYNEQFF. As DNA, the CDR3 is TGTGCCAGCAGCTCTCTAGCGCCGAGCTCCTACAATGAGCAGTTCTTC.

The chain couples TRBV4-3 to TRBJ1-3; D remains ambiguous. Trimming shortened V by 1 base and J by 1 base, and 8 bases separated the two germline ends. This CDR3 spans 15 amino acids. The germline V gene has CDR1 LGHNA and CDR2 YSLEER. CDR3 loop: CASSQAGISGNTIYF. The CDR3, as DNA: TGCGCCAGCAGCCAAGCCGGTATATCTGGAAACACCATATATTTT.

The chain employs TRBV9 and TRBJ2-1; possibly TRBD2 for D (6 bases). The CDR3 is 16 amino acids. CDR1 is SGDLS, CDR2 YYNGEE, per germline. V was pared by 0 bases and J by 1 base, with 11 bases between. The CDR3 sequence is CASSVGVRGSYNEQFF. The CDR3 DNA sequence: TGTGCCAGCAGCGTAGGGGTGCGGGGATCCTACAATGAGCAGTTCTTC.

V is TRBV19 and J is TRBJ2-2; a weak D match, TRBD1 (5 bases). The V gene lost 7 bases and the J gene lost 1 base, with 13 bases spanning the gap. Germline values: CDR1 LNHDA, CDR2 SQIVND (reference sequence). CDR3 length equals 15 residues. The CDR3 protein is CASKSGHLNTGELFF. In DNA, the CDR3 is TGTGCCAGTAAAAGTGGACACTTGAACACCGGGGAGCTGTTTTTT.

V gene TRBV12-5 combines with J gene TRBJ1-2; D is possibly TRBD1 (6 bases). Trimming removed 3 bases from V and 4 bases from J, with 9 bases in between. The CDR3 is made up of 13 amino acids. CDR1 and CDR2 from the germline V gene are LGHNT and FRNRAP. The CDR3 is CASGLGTTYGYTF. The CDR3 DNA reads TGTGCTAGTGGTTTAGGGACAACCTATGGCTACACCTTC.

This clone appeared once. V and J are TRBV7-3 and TRBJ1-2; 8 nucleotides match TRBD1. Germline V CDR1 and CDR2: SGHTA, FQGTGA. The length of the CDR3 is 12 residues. Germline trimming cut 2 bases from V and 8 bases from J; bases unmatched to any gene: 1. CDR3 sequence (DNA): TGTGCCAGCAGCTTACAGGGGGCCGGCTACACCTTC. Protein: CASSLQGAGYTF. The full variable domain, with the rest looked up from reference TRBV7-3 and TRBJ1-2, is GAGVSQTPSNKVTEKGKYVELRCDPISGHTALYWYRQSLGQGPEFLIYFQGTGAADDSGLPNDRFFAVRPEGSVSTLKIQRTERGDSAVYLCASSLQGAGYTFGSGTRLTVV.

The chain joins TRBV5-6 to TRBJ1-2, with no clear D. V was cut by 5 bases and J by 6 bases, with 14 bases left in between. The V gene's germline CDR1 is SGHDT and CDR2 YYEEEE. This CDR3 has 13 residues. Here the CDR3 reads CASSNPGLDGYTF. The CDR3, as DNA: TGTGCCAGCAGTAACCCGGGGTTGGATGGCTACACCTTC.

The J gene is TRBJ2-7, the V gene TRBV2; TRBD1 agrees at 9 bases. Germline lookup yields CDR1 SNHLY and CDR2 FYNNEI. This CDR3 is built from 15 residues. V shed 7 bases, J shed 5 bases, and the junction held 12 bases outside the gene matches. In DNA, the CDR3 is TGTGCCAGCAATAGATGGGGGACAGGGATCCACGAGCAGTACTTC. It is translated as CASNRWGTGIHEQYF.

J is TRBJ2-1 and V is TRBV7-9, with 11 bases that match TRBD2. The CDR3 is 18 residues long. Germline V lookup: CDR1 SEHNR, CDR2 FQNEAQ (reference sequence). V shed 2 bases and J 3 bases; nucleotides not matched to a gene: 9. CDR3 loop: CASSLRIAGGPDYNEQFF. The CDR3, as DNA: TGTGCCAGCAGCTTACGGATAGCGGGAGGGCCCGACTACAATGAGCAGTTCTTC. The full variable domain, with the rest looked up from reference TRBV7-9 and TRBJ2-1, is DTGVSQNPRHKITKRGQNVTFRCDPISEHNRLYWYRQTLGQGPEFLTYFQNEAQLEKSRLLSDRFSAERPKGSFSTLEIQRTEQGDSAMYLCASSLRIAGGPDYNEQFFGPGTRLTVL.

The rearrangement uses TRBV7-2 and TRBJ2-3; 14 bases agree with TRBD2. Germline trimming cut 5 bases from V and 3 bases from J; bases unmatched to any gene: 4. CDR1 SGHTA and CDR2 FQGNSA come from the germline V gene. This CDR3 contains 16 residues. CDR3 DNA sequence: TGTGCCAGCAGCAGACTAGCGGGGGGGCGGACAGATACGCAGTATTTT. It translates to CASSRLAGGRTDTQYF.

The V gene is TRBV12-5, the J gene TRBJ1-6; TRBD1 is a possible D gene (5 bases). Deletions cut 3 bases from V and 9 bases from J, with 12 bases between. Germline V lookup: CDR1 LGHNT, CDR2 FRNRAP. The CDR3 has 14 amino acids. The CDR3 DNA sequence: TGTGCTAGTGGTTTTGCTCCTGGGGCTTCACCCCTCCACTTT. It specifies CASGFAPGASPLHF.

J is TRBJ1-2 and V is TRBV11-2; D gene unclear. Germline V gene lookup returns CDR1 SGHAT and CDR2 FQNNGV. This CDR3 region has 13 residues. Trimming pared 4 bases from V and 1 base from J, leaving 7 bases between. CDR3 amino acids: CASSSTSNYGYTF. The CDR3 DNA sequence: TGTGCCAGCAGCTCGACTAGTAACTATGGCTACACCTTC.

The chain is built from TRBV9 and TRBJ2-1; no clear D gene. V lost 0 bases and J lost 9, with 13 bases in between. Per the germline V gene, CDR1 is SGDLS and CDR2 is YYNGEE. CDR3 length equals 14 residues. CDR3: CASSVDAVRGEQFF. For the CDR3, the DNA is TGTGCCAGCAGCGTAGACGCGGTTCGAGGTGAGCAGTTCTTC.

This chain uses TRBV5-1 with TRBJ2-7, with D tentatively TRBD2 (6 bases). The CDR3 is 14 amino acids. Germline CDR1 and CDR2: SGHRS and YFSETQ. The V end lost 0 bases, the J end lost 3 bases, and 10 bases lay between the germline ends. DNA of the CDR3: TGCGCCAGCAGCTTGGCCGGGGGTTACTACGAGCAGTACTTC. This encodes CASSLAGGYYEQYF.

This clone appeared a few times. The J gene is TRBJ2-3, the V gene TRBV6-1; TRBD1 agrees at 9 bases. Per the germline V gene, CDR1 is MNHNS and CDR2 is SASEGT. V trimming: 1 base; J trimming: 4 bases; junction bases outside the gene matches: 0. The CDR3 is 14 residues long. The CDR3: CASSEGQGADTQYF. CDR3 sequence (DNA): TGTGCCAGCAGTGAAGGACAGGGGGCAGATACGCAGTATTTT.

This chain connects TRBV9 to TRBJ1-2; D ambiguous. The V and J ends lost 3 bases and 7 bases respectively, with 16 bases between them. This CDR3 has 14 residues. Germline loops: CDR1 SGDLS, CDR2 YYNGEE. The CDR3 region is CASSASPDFGGYTF. The CDR3 nucleotides are TGTGCCAGCAGCGCCTCCCCAGACTTCGGTGGCTACACCTTC. The whole variable domain, filled in from reference TRBV9 and TRBJ1-2, reads DSGVTQTPKHLITATGQRVTLRCSPRSGDLSVYWYQQSLDQGLQFLIQYYNGEERAKGNILERFSAQQFPDLHSELNLSSLELGDSALYFCASSASPDFGGYTFGSGTRLTVV.

This chain links TRBV19 with TRBJ1-2; D may be TRBD1 (6 bases). The CDR3 has 15 residues. The germline CDR1 and CDR2 sequences are LNHDA and SQIVND (reference sequence). The V gene lost 4 bases and the J gene lost 2 bases, with 14 bases spanning the gap. CDR3 sequence reads: CASSTSGGGNYGYTF. The CDR3 coding sequence is TGTGCCAGTAGTACCTCGGGAGGGGGGAACTATGGCTACACCTTC.

This clone was seen repeatedly, ten times or more. V and J are TRBV10-1 and TRBJ2-2, with D perhaps TRBD2 (5 bases). Germline V gene data show CDR1 as WNHNN and CDR2 as SYGVQD (reference sequence). The CDR3 is 17 residues long. Trimming shortened V by 0 bases and J by 1 base, and 12 bases separated the two germline ends. The CDR3 reads CASSESTRSVNTGELFF. CDR3 in DNA: TGCGCCAGCAGTGAGTCGACTCGTAGCGTGAACACCGGGGAGCTGTTTTTT.

The count of this clone is one. This chain joins TRBV9 and TRBJ2-5; TRBD2 is a possible D gene (6 bases). From germline, CDR1 is SGDLS and CDR2 YYNGEE. The CDR3 loop spans 18 amino acids. The V end lost 4 bases, the J end lost 4 bases, and 26 bases lay between the germline ends. CDR3 region: CASSPGDSGRYQSETQYF. CDR3 sequence (DNA): TGTGCCAGCAGCCCCGGGGACTCGGGACGGTATCAATCAGAGACCCAGTACTTC.

The CDR3 reads CASSRTGDFDEQYF. The CDR3 DNA reads as TGTGCCAGCAGCCGGACAGGGGATTTTGACGAGCAGTACTTC. The chain has TRBV5-6 and TRBJ2-7; 9 positions agree with TRBD1. J lost 5 bases, V lost 4 bases, and 7 bases had no gene match. There are 14 residues in the CDR3. Germline loops: CDR1 SGHDT, CDR2 YYEEEE. Full variable domain (outside the CDR3, taken from reference TRBV5-6 and TRBJ2-7): DAGVTQSPTHLIKTRGQQVTLRCSPKSGHDTVSWYQQALGQGPQFIFQYYEEEERQRGNFPDRFSGHQFPNYSSELNVNALLLGDSALYLCASSRTGDFDEQYFGPGTRLTVT.

This clone has at least ten counts. The V and J genes are TRBV6-5 and TRBJ2-1; perhaps TRBD1 as D (5 bases). The CDR3 consists of 15 residues. Germline lookup yields CDR1 MNHEY and CDR2 SVGAGI. V was trimmed by 6 bases and J by 0 bases, leaving 12 bases between them. The chain's CDR3 is CASSQGDSSYNEQFF. CDR3 in DNA: TGTGCCAGCAGCCAAGGGGATAGCTCCTACAATGAGCAGTTCTTC.